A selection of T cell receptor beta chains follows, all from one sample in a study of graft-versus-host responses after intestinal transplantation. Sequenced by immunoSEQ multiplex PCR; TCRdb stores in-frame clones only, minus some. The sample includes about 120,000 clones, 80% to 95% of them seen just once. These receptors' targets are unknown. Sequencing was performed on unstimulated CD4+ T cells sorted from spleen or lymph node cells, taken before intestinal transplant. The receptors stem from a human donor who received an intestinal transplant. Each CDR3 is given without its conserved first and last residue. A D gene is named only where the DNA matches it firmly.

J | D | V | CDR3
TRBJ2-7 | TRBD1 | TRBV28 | ASSEGANRETYEQY
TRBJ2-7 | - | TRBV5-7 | ASSGGSYEQY
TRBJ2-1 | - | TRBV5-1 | ASSFSGGEPYNEQF
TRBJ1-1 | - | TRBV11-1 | ASSFNGPTTLTEAF
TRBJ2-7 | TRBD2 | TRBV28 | ASFSGGGYEQY
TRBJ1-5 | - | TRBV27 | ASSLSQGQPQH
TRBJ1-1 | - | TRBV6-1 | ASSEAPQGEAF
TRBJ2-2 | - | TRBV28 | ASSLLDGELF
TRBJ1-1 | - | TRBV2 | ATRRRLTEAF
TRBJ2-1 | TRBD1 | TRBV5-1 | ASGLTGTGSYNEQF
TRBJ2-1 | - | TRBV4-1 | ASSPLSPKDEQF
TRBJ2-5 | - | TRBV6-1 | ASSDISRWGLGETQY
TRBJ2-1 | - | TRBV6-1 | ASYGGGLARNEQF
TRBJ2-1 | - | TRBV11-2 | ASSLDPGSEQF
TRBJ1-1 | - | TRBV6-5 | ASSYSRPRDTEAF
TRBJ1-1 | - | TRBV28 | ASSFHTAGGTEAF
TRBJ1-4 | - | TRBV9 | ASSVAVTDEKLF
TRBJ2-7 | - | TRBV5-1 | ASKRSDTTYEQY
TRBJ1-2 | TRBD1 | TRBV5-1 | ASSPGTGGGRGYT
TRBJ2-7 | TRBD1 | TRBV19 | ASSVPGTGVYEQY
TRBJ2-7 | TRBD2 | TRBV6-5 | ASSSLAGVPHEQY
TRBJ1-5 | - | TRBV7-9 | ASSRQASNQPQH
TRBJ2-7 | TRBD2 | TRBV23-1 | ASSQSTPLTPGLAGGPSSYEQY
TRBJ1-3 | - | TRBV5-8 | ASSRTDGYSGNTIY
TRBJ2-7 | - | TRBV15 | ATSRDIATSYEQY
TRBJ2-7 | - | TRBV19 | ASAGVGTYEQY
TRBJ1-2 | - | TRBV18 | ASSARVNYYGYT
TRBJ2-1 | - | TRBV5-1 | ASRSRERSYNEQF
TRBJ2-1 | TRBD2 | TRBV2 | ASRLAGLDNEQF
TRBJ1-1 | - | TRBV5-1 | ASSLEWALGTEAF
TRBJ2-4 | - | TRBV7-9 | ASSLAGAKNIQY
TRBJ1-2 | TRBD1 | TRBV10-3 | AIKAGQGDRYGYT
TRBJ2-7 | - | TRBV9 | ASSEGTHLYEQY
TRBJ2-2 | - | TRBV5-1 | ASSFPLAGSGELF
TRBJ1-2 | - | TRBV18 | ASSPPNSLGYT
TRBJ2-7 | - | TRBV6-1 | ASDDLNSYEQY
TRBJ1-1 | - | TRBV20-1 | SARDGRRAF
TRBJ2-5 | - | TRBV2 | ASVGTKRVETQY